Below, 2 T cell receptor beta chains from the same sample are listed, as sequenced in a study of human thymus T cells. TCRdb keeps only in-frame clones here, not all; method: immunoSEQ multiplex PCR. The sample shows some 57,000 clones, about 94% of them seen only once. The material sequenced was blood. The source of these receptors is a boy younger than two with a congenital heart defect but otherwise immunologically healthy.

The gene calls are TRBV6-5 and TRBJ1-2; 7 nucleotides agree with TRBD1. J was trimmed by 8 bases and V by 8 bases; bases with no gene match: 5. CDR1 and CDR2 (germline): MNHEY, SVGAGI. This CDR3 spans 11 amino acids. The CDR3 bases are TGTGCCAGCGATACAGGGGCCGGCTACACCTTC. Translating gives CASDTGAGYTF.

This chain joins TRBV5-1 and TRBJ2-7; 8 bases align to TRBD2. The CDR3 has 15 amino acids. The ends lost 6 bases at V and 4 bases at J; junction bases unmatched: 12. CDR1 and CDR2 from the germline V gene are SGHRS and YFSETQ. In nucleotides, the CDR3 is TGCGCCAGCACCCCCCAGAACAGCGGGGGATACGAGCAGTACTTC. Its protein product is CASTPQNSGGYEQYF.